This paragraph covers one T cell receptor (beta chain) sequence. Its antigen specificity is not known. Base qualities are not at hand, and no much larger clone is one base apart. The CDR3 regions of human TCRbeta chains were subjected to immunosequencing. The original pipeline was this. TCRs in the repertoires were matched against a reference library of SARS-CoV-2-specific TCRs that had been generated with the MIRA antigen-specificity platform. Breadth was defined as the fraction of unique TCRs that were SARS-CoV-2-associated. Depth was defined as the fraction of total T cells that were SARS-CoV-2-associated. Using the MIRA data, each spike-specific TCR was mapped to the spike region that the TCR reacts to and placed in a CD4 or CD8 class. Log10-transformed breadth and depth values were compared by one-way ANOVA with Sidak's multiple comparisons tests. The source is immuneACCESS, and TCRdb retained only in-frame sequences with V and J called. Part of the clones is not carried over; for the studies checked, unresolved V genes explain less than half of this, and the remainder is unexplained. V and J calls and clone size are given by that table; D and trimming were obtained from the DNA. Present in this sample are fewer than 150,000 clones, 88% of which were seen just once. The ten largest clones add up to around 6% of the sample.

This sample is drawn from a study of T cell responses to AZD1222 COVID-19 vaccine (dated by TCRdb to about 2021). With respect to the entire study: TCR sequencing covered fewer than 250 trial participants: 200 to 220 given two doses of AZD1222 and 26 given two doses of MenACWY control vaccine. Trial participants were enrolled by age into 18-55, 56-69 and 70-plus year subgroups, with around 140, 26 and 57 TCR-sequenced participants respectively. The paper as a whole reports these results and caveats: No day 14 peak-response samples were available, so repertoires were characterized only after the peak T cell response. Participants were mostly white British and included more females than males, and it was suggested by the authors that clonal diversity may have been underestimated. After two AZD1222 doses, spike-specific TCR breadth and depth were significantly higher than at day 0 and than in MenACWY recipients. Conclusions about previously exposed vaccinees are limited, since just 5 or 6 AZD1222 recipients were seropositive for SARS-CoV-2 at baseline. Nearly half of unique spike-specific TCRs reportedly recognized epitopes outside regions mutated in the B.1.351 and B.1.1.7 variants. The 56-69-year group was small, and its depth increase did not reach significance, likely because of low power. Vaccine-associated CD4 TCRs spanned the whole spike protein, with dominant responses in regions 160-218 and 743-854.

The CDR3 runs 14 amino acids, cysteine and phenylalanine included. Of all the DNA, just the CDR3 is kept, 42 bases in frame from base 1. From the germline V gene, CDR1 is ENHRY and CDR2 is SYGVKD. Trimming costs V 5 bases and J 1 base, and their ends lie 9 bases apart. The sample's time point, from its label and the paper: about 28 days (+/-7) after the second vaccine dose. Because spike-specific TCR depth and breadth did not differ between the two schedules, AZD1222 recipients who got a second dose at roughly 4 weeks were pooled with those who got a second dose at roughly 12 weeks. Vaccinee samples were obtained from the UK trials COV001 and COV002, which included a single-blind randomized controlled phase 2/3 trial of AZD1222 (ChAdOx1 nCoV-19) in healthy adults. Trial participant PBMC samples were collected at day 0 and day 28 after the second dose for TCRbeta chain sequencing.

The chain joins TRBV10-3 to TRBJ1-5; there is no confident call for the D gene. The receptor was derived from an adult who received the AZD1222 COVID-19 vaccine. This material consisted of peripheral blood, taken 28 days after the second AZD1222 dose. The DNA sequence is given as TGTGCCATCAGTCCGGACGGGAGCAATCAGCCCCAGCATTTT. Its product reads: CAISPDGSNQPQHF.